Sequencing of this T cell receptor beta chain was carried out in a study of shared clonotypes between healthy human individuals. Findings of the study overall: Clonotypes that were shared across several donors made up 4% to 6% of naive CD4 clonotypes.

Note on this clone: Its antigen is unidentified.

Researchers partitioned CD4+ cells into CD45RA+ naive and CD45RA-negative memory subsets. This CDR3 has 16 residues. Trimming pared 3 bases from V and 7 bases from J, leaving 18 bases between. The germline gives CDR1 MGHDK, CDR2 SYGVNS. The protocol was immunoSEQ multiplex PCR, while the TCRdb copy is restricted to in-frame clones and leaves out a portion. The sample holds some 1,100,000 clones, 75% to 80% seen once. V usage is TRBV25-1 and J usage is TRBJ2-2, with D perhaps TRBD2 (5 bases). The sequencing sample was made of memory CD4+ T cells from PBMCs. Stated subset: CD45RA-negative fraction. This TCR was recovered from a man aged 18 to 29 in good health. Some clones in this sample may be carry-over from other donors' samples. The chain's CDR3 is CASSDPSGGVSGELFF. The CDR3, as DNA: TGTGCCAGCAGTGATCCCAGCGGTGGGGTTAGCGGGGAGCTGTTTTTT.